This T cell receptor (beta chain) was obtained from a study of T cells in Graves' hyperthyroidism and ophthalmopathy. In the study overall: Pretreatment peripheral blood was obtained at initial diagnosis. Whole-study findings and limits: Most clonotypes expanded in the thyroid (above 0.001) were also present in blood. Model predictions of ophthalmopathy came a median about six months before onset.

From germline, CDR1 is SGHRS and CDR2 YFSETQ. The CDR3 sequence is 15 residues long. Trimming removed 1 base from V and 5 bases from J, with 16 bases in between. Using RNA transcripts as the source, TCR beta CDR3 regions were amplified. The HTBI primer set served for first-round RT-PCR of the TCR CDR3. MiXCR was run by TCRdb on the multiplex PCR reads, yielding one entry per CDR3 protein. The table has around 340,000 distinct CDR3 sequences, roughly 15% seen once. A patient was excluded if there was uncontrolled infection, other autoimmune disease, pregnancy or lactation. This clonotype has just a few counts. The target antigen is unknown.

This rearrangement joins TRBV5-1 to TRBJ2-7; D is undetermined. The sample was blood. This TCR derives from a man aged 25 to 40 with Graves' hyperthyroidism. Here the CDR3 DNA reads TGCGCCAGCAGCTTGTCCGGATCCGTTCGGGACGAGCAGTACTTC. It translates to CASSLSGSVRDEQYF.